These T cell receptor beta chains were read from a single sample in a study of shared clonotypes between healthy human individuals. Only in-frame clones appear in the TCRdb table, and some are missing; sequencing was by immunoSEQ multiplex PCR. The sample includes about 1 million clones, 70% to 80% of them seen just once. Sequencing was performed on memory CD4+ T cells from PBMCs. The receptors originated from a man aged 18 to 30 in good health. Some clones in this sample may be carry-over from other donors' samples. Each CDR3 is given with its conserved first and last residue. The D gene is left open where the match is weak. The size field is filled for only some rows; it gives once, few, many or a size class.

D gene,clone size,V gene,J gene,CDR3 protein,CDR3 DNA
TRBD2,few,TRBV5-1,TRBJ2-7,CASSLVTSGSAEQYF,TGCGCCAGCAGCTTAGTAACTAGCGGGAGTGCCGAGCAGTACTTC
TRBD1,once,TRBV19,TRBJ1-1,CASSQETGGITEAFF,TGTGCCAGTAGTCAAGAGACAGGGGGCATCACTGAAGCTTTCTTT
-,-,TRBV23-1,TRBJ1-3,CASSQSGHLGNTIYF,TGCGCCAGCAGTCAATCGGGCCACCTAGGAAACACCATATATTTT
-,-,TRBV10-3,TRBJ2-3,CAISGGTTDTQYF,TGTGCCATCAGTGGGGGCACCACAGATACGCAGTATTTT
-,once,TRBV6-5,TRBJ1-5,CASSIPKAGNQPQHF,TGTGCCAGCAGTATCCCAAAAGCAGGCAATCAGCCCCAGCATTTT
TRBD2,-,TRBV28,TRBJ2-1,CASSLGSWREGQNEQFF,TGTGCCAGCAGCTTGGGGTCTTGGCGGGAGGGTCAAAATGAGCAGTTCTTC
-,-,TRBV5-4,TRBJ1-1,CASSLEEGTEAFF,TGTGCCAGCAGCTTGGAAGAGGGTACTGAAGCTTTCTTT
-,-,TRBV30,TRBJ2-7,CAWNYAGTYEQYF,TGTGCCTGGAATTATGCGGGAACCTACGAGCAGTACTTC
TRBD1,-,TRBV30,TRBJ2-3,CAWSKGGSTDTQYF,TGTGCCTGGAGTAAAGGGGGCTCAACAGATACGCAGTATTTT
TRBD1,-,TRBV7-9,TRBJ1-4,CASSLTGQVNEKLFF,TGTGCCAGCAGCTTAACGGGACAGGTCAATGAAAAACTGTTTTTT
-,-,TRBV9,TRBJ2-7,CASSVGAGTNYEQYF,TGTGCCAGCAGCGTAGGGGCGGGGACCAACTACGAGCAGTACTTC
TRBD2,-,TRBV10-3,TRBJ2-2,CAISESILSGSGTGELFF,TGTGCCATCAGTGAGTCGATCCTCAGCGGGAGCGGCACCGGGGAGCTGTTTTTT
-,-,TRBV5-8,TRBJ2-2,CASSRDLTGNTGELFF,TGTGCCAGCAGCCGGGACTTAACCGGGAACACCGGGGAGCTGTTTTTT
TRBD1,-,TRBV7-3,TRBJ2-3,CASSLQGASSTDTQYF,TGTGCCAGCAGCCTACAGGGGGCTTCTAGCACAGATACGCAGTATTTT
TRBD2,once,TRBV27,TRBJ2-7,CASSLSRAAGVHEQYF,TGTGCCAGCAGTTTATCGAGGGCAGCGGGAGTTCACGAGCAGTACTTC
TRBD1,-,TRBV5-1,TRBJ2-3,CASSLGDRVIDTQYF,TGCGCCAGCAGCTTGGGGGACAGGGTGATAGATACGCAGTATTTT
-,-,TRBV29-1,TRBJ2-3,CSVEPSDTQYF,TGCAGCGTTGAACCCTCAGATACGCAGTATTTT
-,-,TRBV4-1,TRBJ2-2,CASSPQGAFGELFF,TGCGCCAGCAGCCCCCAGGGCGCGTTCGGGGAGCTGTTTTTT
TRBD1,-,TRBV9,TRBJ1-2,CASSAGSTGGGYTF,TGTGCCAGCAGCGCCGGGTCAACAGGGGGAGGCTACACCTTC
TRBD2,once,TRBV6-6,TRBJ2-1,CASSGTSATNEQFF,TGTGCCAGCAGCGGGACTAGCGCAACGAATGAGCAGTTCTTC
-,-,TRBV18,TRBJ2-2,CASSSATGSDTGELFF,TGTGCCAGCTCCTCAGCCACAGGGTCGGACACCGGGGAGCTGTTTTTT
-,-,TRBV6-5,TRBJ1-1,CASSYSRSTEAFF,TGTGCCAGCAGTTACTCCCGGAGCACTGAAGCTTTCTTT
-,-,TRBV5-6,TRBJ1-1,CASSLRDMNTEAFF,TGTGCCAGCAGCTTGCGGGACATGAACACTGAAGCTTTCTTT
-,-,TRBV6-5,TRBJ2-3,CASSSTVTDTQYF,TGTGCCAGCAGTTCGACGGTTACAGATACGCAGTATTTT
-,-,TRBV5-1,TRBJ1-2,CASSAEQVYGYTF,TGCGCCAGCAGCGCGGAACAGGTCTATGGCTACACCTTC
-,-,TRBV19,TRBJ1-3,CASPSRQGKPSGNTIYF,TGTGCCAGTCCGAGCCGCCAGGGGAAGCCCTCTGGAAACACCATATATTTT
TRBD2,-,TRBV7-7,TRBJ2-1,CASSPGLAGVGILDEQFF,TGTGCCAGCAGCCCCGGACTAGCGGGAGTTGGGATTCTCGATGAGCAGTTCTTC
-,-,TRBV28,TRBJ2-7,CASSQHGGAGRFDEQYF,TGTGCCAGCAGTCAACATGGCGGGGCAGGGAGGTTCGACGAGCAGTACTTC
-,-,TRBV30,TRBJ2-1,CAWSVLTYNEQFF,TGTGCCTGGAGTGTACTAACCTACAATGAGCAGTTCTTC
TRBD1,-,TRBV19,TRBJ1-5,CASLNSRDRHNQPQHF,TGTGCCAGTTTAAATTCCCGGGACAGACACAATCAGCCCCAGCATTTT
TRBD1,-,TRBV6-6,TRBJ2-7,CASRGGQGSNYEQYF,TGTGCCAGCAGGGGGGGACAGGGTAGCAACTACGAGCAGTACTTC
-,-,TRBV6-6,TRBJ2-7,CASSALGRSYEQYF,TGTGCCAGCAGTGCCCTTGGCAGGTCCTACGAGCAGTACTTC
-,few,TRBV14,TRBJ2-7,CASSQDLNAYEQYF,TGTGCCAGCAGCCAAGATCTAAACGCCTACGAGCAGTACTTC
TRBD1,-,TRBV6-5,TRBJ1-4,CASSYHRGLGEKLFF,TGTGCCAGCAGTTATCACAGGGGTCTCGGTGAAAAACTGTTTTTT
TRBD2,-,TRBV10-1,TRBJ2-7,CASSAGLAGGNYEQYF,TGCGCCAGCAGCGCGGGACTAGCGGGAGGAAACTACGAGCAGTACTTC
TRBD2,-,TRBV6-5,TRBJ2-7,CATQGSSGRDGQYF,TGTGCCACCCAGGGATCTAGCGGTAGGGATGGGCAGTACTTC
-,-,TRBV16,TRBJ1-2,CASSQSKERGYTF,TGTGCCAGCAGCCAATCGAAGGAGAGGGGCTACACCTTC
-,-,TRBV25-1,TRBJ1-4,CASSVPGQRLFF,TGTGCCAGCAGTGTGCCGGGACAACGACTGTTTTTT
TRBD1,-,TRBV30,TRBJ1-6,CAWSLGQGFSPLHF,TGTGCCTGGAGTCTCGGACAGGGTTTCTCACCCCTCCACTTT
-,once,TRBV5-5,TRBJ2-5,CASSPGTSKTQYF,TGTGCCAGCAGCCCCGGGACGTCGAAGACCCAGTACTTC
-,-,TRBV5-1,TRBJ2-5,CASSQTAQETQYF,TGCGCCAGCAGCCAGACAGCACAAGAGACCCAGTACTTC
-,-,TRBV28,TRBJ1-2,CASSFGVAQDYGYTF,TGTGCCAGCAGTTTTGGGGTAGCACAGGACTATGGCTACACCTTC
-,-,TRBV9,TRBJ2-2,CASSAGPPDGELFF,TGTGCCAGCAGCGCGGGGCCTCCGGACGGGGAGCTGTTTTTT
-,-,TRBV5-1,TRBJ1-1,CASGPQGNTEAFF,TGCGCCAGCGGTCCACAGGGGAACACTGAAGCTTTCTTT
-,-,TRBV4-1,TRBJ2-2,CASSLVGAGTGELFF,TGCGCCAGCAGCCTGGTGGGGGCAGGAACCGGGGAGCTGTTTTTT
-,-,TRBV2,TRBJ2-1,CAAGIYNEQFF,TGTGCCGCCGGGATTTACAATGAGCAGTTCTTC
-,once,TRBV7-7,TRBJ2-5,CASSLDGASRTQYF,TGTGCCAGCAGCTTAGATGGGGCCTCGCGGACCCAGTACTTC
-,-,TRBV28,TRBJ1-5,CASISRGDGFLAQHF,TGTGCCAGCATCTCCCGGGGTGATGGGTTTCTAGCCCAGCATTTT
TRBD1,-,TRBV5-5,TRBJ1-4,CASSRQGSNEKLFF,TGTGCCAGCAGCCGACAGGGCAGTAATGAAAAACTGTTTTTT
-,few,TRBV30,TRBJ1-5,CAWSVSYSNQPQHF,TGTGCCTGGAGTGTCTCGTATAGCAATCAGCCCCAGCATTTT
TRBD1,few,TRBV25-1,TRBJ1-5,CASSGIGGYQPQHF,TGTGCCAGCAGTGGGATAGGGGGCTATCAGCCCCAGCATTTT
TRBD2,-,TRBV7-2,TRBJ2-1,CASSIGTSNEQFF,TGTGCCAGCAGCATCGGGACTAGCAATGAGCAGTTCTTC
-,-,TRBV7-3,TRBJ2-3,CASSLRFGPGSTDTQYF,TGTGCCAGCAGCTTAAGGTTCGGGCCGGGAAGCACAGATACGCAGTATTTT